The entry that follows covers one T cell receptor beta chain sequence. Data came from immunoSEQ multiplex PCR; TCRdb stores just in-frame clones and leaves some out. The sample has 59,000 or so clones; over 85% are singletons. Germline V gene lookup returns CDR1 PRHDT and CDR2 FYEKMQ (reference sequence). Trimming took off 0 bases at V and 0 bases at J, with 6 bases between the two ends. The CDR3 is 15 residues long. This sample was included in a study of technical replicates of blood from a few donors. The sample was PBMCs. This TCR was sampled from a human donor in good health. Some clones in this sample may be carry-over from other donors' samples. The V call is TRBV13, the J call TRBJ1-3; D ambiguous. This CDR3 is CASSLGASSGNTIYF. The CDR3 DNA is TGTGCCAGCAGCTTAGGGGCCAGCTCTGGAAACACCATATATTTT.